What follows are 8 T cell receptor beta chains derived from one specimen sequenced in a study of blood T cell repertoires in COVID-19. Libraries were prepared by immunoSEQ multiplex PCR; TCRdb keeps only in-frame clonotypes and omits some of them. The sample yields around 320,000 clones, about nine tenths seen once. Material: PBMCs or T cells enriched from blood (not recorded which). These TCRs come from a woman aged 50 to 60 who had been exposed to COVID-19.

The chain recombines TRBV4-2 with TRBJ1-1; D remains ambiguous. Trimming removed 1 base at V and 6 bases at J, with 6 bases between. Germline CDR1 LGHNA, CDR2 YNFKEQ. This CDR3 region has 12 residues. CDR3 region: CASSQGQAEAFF. CDR3 in DNA: TGTGCCAGCAGCCAAGGTCAGGCTGAAGCTTTCTTT.

This clone showed up just once. The chain links TRBV14 to TRBJ2-2, with D possibly matching TRBD2 (6 bases). Germline V lookup: CDR1 SGHDN, CDR2 FVKESK. The CDR3 contains 15 residues. The V end was cut by 3 bases, the J end by 2 bases, with 10 bases between. DNA of the CDR3: TGTGCCAGCAGCCAGTTTAGCGGTAACACCGGGGAGCTGTTTTTT. This sequence encodes CASSQFSGNTGELFF.

J is TRBJ1-1 and V is TRBV3-1 (or the pseudogene TRBV3-2); D perhaps matches TRBD1 (5 bases). The CDR3 extends over 18 amino acids. From germline, CDR1 is LGHDT and CDR2 YNNKEL (reference sequence). Trimming took off 0 bases at V and 1 base at J, with 18 bases between the two ends. This CDR3 reads CASSQDAGWGGRNTEAFF. The CDR3 region has the DNA TGTGCCAGCAGCCAAGATGCGGGTTGGGGGGGAAGGAACACTGAAGCTTTCTTT.

The chain has TRBV6-5 and TRBJ2-1; 8 bases match TRBD1. Per the germline V gene, CDR1 is MNHEY and CDR2 is SVGAGI. Trimming at V came to 2 bases and at J to 4 bases, leaving 4 bases not matched to a gene. CDR3 size: 15 residues. Here the CDR3 DNA reads TGTGCCAGCAGTTACAGGACAGGGATGTACAATGAGCAGTTCTTC. Its protein is CASSYRTGMYNEQFF.

This clone turned up a few times. The chain uses TRBV30 and TRBJ2-7; 9 bases are a match to TRBD2. The CDR3 consists of 16 residues. Germline V CDR1 and CDR2: GTSNPN, SVGIG (reference sequence). Germline trimming cut 0 bases from V and 7 bases from J; bases unmatched to any gene: 13. CDR3 amino acids: CAWSVRVAGGVTEQYF. CDR3 bases: TGTGCCTGGAGTGTACGCGTTGCGGGGGGGGTTACTGAGCAGTACTTC.

Comments on this clone: Other DNA sequences in this specimen translate into the identical CDR3. The chain carries TRBV19 and TRBJ1-2; tentatively, D is TRBD1 (6 bases). Germline V gene sequence: CDR1 LNHDA, CDR2 SQIVND (reference sequence). Trimming removed 6 bases at V and 4 bases at J, with 12 bases between. The CDR3 loop spans 13 amino acids. CDR3 in DNA: TGTGCCAGTAGACCACAGGGTGGCTATGGCTACACCTTC. Translating it yields CASRPQGGYGYTF.

The genes are TRBV5-6 and TRBJ1-2, with D possibly TRBD1 on 6 matching bases. V was shortened by 0 bases and J by 7 bases, with 16 bases between the two germline ends. The CDR3 contains 15 residues. Germline loops: CDR1 SGHDT, CDR2 YYEEEE. CDR3 in amino acids: CASSLDGGGFFGYTF. In DNA, the CDR3 is TGTGCCAGCAGCTTGGATGGGGGCGGTTTCTTTGGCTACACCTTC. The full variable domain, completed using reference TRBV5-6 and TRBJ1-2, is DAGVTQSPTHLIKTRGQQVTLRCSPKSGHDTVSWYQQALGQGPQFIFQYYEEEERQRGNFPDRFSGHQFPNYSSELNVNALLLGDSALYLCASSLDGGGFFGYTFGSGTRLTVV.

Note on this clone: The same CDR3 can be traced to other DNA sequences in this sample. The V call is TRBV6-1, the J call TRBJ1-3; unclear D gene. The germline gives CDR1 MNHNS, CDR2 SASEGT. The CDR3 contains 15 residues. V lost 3 bases and J 1 base, leaving 10 bases between the germline ends. The CDR3 DNA reads as TGTGCCAGCAGTGAGTCCGGCGGTTCTGGAAACACCATATATTTT. Translating it yields CASSESGGSGNTIYF.